Included here is one TCR beta chain sequence, with context. Noted time point: blood from clinic visit 5 months post-surgery; TSC patient then seizure free. These data belong to a study of brain T cells in children with intractable seizures. After removal of 3 bases from V and 4 bases from J, the junction contained 5 bases not matched to a gene. This CDR3 comprises 14 residues. Germline values: CDR1 DFQATT, CDR2 SNEGSKA (reference sequence). TCRdb keeps only in-frame clones here, not all; method: immunoSEQ multiplex PCR. The data contain 300,000 to 400,000 clones, 93% of them seen just once; the ten biggest clones take up roughly 5.8%.

The chain links TRBV20-1 to TRBJ2-5; 10 nucleotides align to TRBD2. The receptor was derived from a boy under two years old with tuberous sclerosis and intractable seizures. The sequencing here drew on peripheral blood, taken more than 4 months after surgery. The CDR3 coding sequence is TGCAGTGCTAGTAATCCTAGCGGGAGAGAGACCCAGTACTTC. This sequence encodes CSASNPSGRETQYF.